Below, one T cell receptor (beta chain) is given with its context. The antigen this receptor binds is unknown. No base quality information exists; no much larger clone differs at one position. The data were taken from a study of STAT5B mutations in CD4+ large granular lymphocyte leukemia (dated by TCRdb to the early 2020s). About the study as a whole: Among the healthy controls, the CDR3 'QG' motif was associated with a particular HLA allele. The TCRbeta repertoires of CD4+ T-cell large granular lymphocyte leukemia patients were compared with the TCRbeta repertoires of healthy blood donors. Flow cytometry performed on FACSCanto II or FACSVerse showed that the purified fractions had more than 95% purity among lymphocytes. Study-level results and caveats: TRBV06-family usage was enriched among the top patient clones (8/27) compared with healthy controls (2/35). The data were not HLA-matched, and the relatively small sample size could explain the higher clonality seen in CD4+ compared with CD8+ T-LGLL. CD4-sorted patient repertoires appeared more clonal than healthy CD4+ repertoires, and this difference persisted after removing the putative leukemic clones. Main leukemic clonotypes were private to each patient, although under 30% appeared at low frequency in other patients' non-leukemic repertoires.

TCRbeta rearrangements were sequenced from genomic DNA using the immunoSEQ assay at survey resolution. The published analysis was carried out like this. In the TCR sequencing data, the lowest productive clonotype frequency that could be detected was 2.59 x 10-5. Only productive TCRbeta rearrangements, meaning sequences that were complete and in-frame, were kept for the analyses. Sample clonality was computed as Simpson clonality in the immunoSEQ Analyzer version 3.0. Clones were grouped by frequency into very rare, small, medium, large (1-20%) or hyperexpanded (>20%) categories. Generation probabilities were estimated with OLGA 1.2.3, V-gene circos plots were made with VDJtools, specificities were searched in VDJdb, and CDR3 motifs were identified with GLIPH. In its TCRdb copy, this immuneACCESS table keeps in-frame sequences only and misses some clones. Where compared with another copy, unresolved V genes explain less than half of these, and the others have no known cause. V and J calls and clone size are as listed in that table; D and trimming were resolved from the DNA. This sample comprises around 28,000 clones, 74% of them detected only once. 0.8% to 1.2% of the sample belongs to the ten largest clones.

The CDR3 sequence holds 15 residues, the cysteine and phenylalanine included. Solely the CDR3 DNA is kept, with 45 bases framed from the first base. CDR1 and CDR2, per the germline V gene (reference sequence), are SGHNT and YYREEE. Germline trimming amounts to 0 bases on V and 2 bases on J, with 3 as the count of junction bases outside the gene matches. Healthy controls were approximately 40 blood donors whose buffy coats came from the Finnish Red Cross blood service. All TCR-sequenced material derived from peripheral blood: patient blood samples and healthy donor buffy coats. Ficoll-Hypaque gradient centrifugation was used to isolate peripheral blood mononuclear cells. CD4+ cells were magnetically purified from the buffy coats of healthy controls. The Gentra Puregene Cell and Tissue kit was used to extract genomic DNA, and a Qubit 2.0 fluorometer was used to measure the amount of genomic DNA.

Input material: CD4+ T cells from blood buffy coats. This sequence was found in a human donor in good health. The V gene is TRBV5-4 and the J gene is TRBJ2-3; 7 bases in the junction line up with TRBD2. The CDR3 protein: CASSLGGSITDTQYF. The bases read TGTGCCAGCAGCTTGGGCGGGAGCATCACAGATACGCAGTATTTT.